Shown below are 32 T cell receptor beta chains from a single sample sequenced in a study of T cells in narcolepsy. Using immunoSEQ multiplex PCR, the repertoire was profiled, and TCRdb retains in-frame clones only, with some absent. Of tens of thousands of clones listed, approximately 89% were seen once; the top ten hold roughly 1.4%. Sequencing used CD45RA- memory CD4+ T cells from PBMCs. The receptors here all came from a human donor with narcolepsy.

The J gene is TRBJ2-3, the V gene TRBV7-2, with unresolved D. This CDR3 has 12 amino acids. Germline-derived CDR1 and CDR2 are SGHTA and FQGNSA. The V end lost 5 bases, the J end lost 3 bases, and 6 bases lay between the germline ends. The CDR3 protein is CASSPTTDTQYF. The CDR3 region has the DNA TGTGCCAGCAGCCCGACTACAGATACGCAGTATTTT.

The chain couples TRBV6-5 to TRBJ2-2; D gene uncertain. Germline values: CDR1 MNHEY, CDR2 SVGAGI. The CDR3 sequence is 13 residues long. V lost 2 bases, J lost 4 bases, and 5 bases lay in between. The DNA of the CDR3 is TGTGCCAGCAGTTACAAAGCCACCGGGGAGCTGTTTTTT. The encoded protein is CASSYKATGELFF.

This sequence joins TRBV13 and TRBJ1-5, with TRBD1 matching 12 bases. The V segment lost 5 bases and the J segment 6 bases; nucleotides outside the gene matches: 8. The germline CDR1 and CDR2 sequences are PRHDT and FYEKMQ (reference sequence). The CDR3 spans 16 residues. The CDR3 protein is CASSHSGQGASQPQHF. The CDR3 nucleotides read TGTGCCAGCAGCCACTCGGGACAGGGGGCTTCTCAGCCCCAGCATTTT.

This clone was seen only a few times. The chain uses TRBV19 and TRBJ1-2, with TRBD1 matching 9 bases. There are 16 residues in the CDR3. The V segment lost 8 bases and the J segment 4 bases; nucleotides outside the gene matches: 14. The germline V gene encodes CDR1 LNHDA and CDR2 SQIVND (reference sequence). In nucleotides, the CDR3 is TGTGCCAGTTCCGGGACAGGGACTTCGGTCCTCTATGGCTACACCTTC. Protein sequence: CASSGTGTSVLYGYTF.

CDR3 coding DNA: TGTGCCAGCAGTTCAACAGGCTTTAATGAAAAACTGTTTTTT. The encoded protein is CASSSTGFNEKLFF. The chain links TRBV28 to TRBJ1-4, with D possibly being TRBD1 (5 bases). Trimming left V 4 bases short and J 4 bases short, with 10 bases between. The V gene's germline CDR1 is MDHEN and CDR2 SYDVKM. The CDR3 extends over 14 amino acids.

DNA of the CDR3: TGTGCCAGCAGCGACAGGGGGGATTCACCCCTCCACTTT. Its translation: CASSDRGDSPLHF. The rearrangement joins TRBV2 to TRBJ1-6; TRBD1 aligns across 9 bases. CDR1 is SNHLY and CDR2 is FYNNEI in the germline V gene. The CDR3 extends over 13 amino acids. Trimming took 6 bases from V and 8 from J; bases not matched to a gene: 2.

V is TRBV27 and J is TRBJ1-4; possible D gene TRBD1, 6 bases. Deletions cut 6 bases from V and 4 bases from J, with 12 bases between. Germline CDR1 and CDR2: MNHEY and SMNVEV (reference sequence). The CDR3 sequence is 14 residues long. The CDR3, as DNA: TGTGCCAGCAGACGGGGGGCAAGTAATGAAAAACTGTTTTTT. Translating it yields CASRRGASNEKLFF. Together with reference TRBV27 and TRBJ1-4, the CDR3 gives the full variable domain: EAQVTQNPRYLITVTGKKLTVTCSQNMNHEYMSWYRQDPGLGLRQIYYSMNVEVTDKGDVPEGYKVSRKEKRNFPLILESPSPNQTSLYFCASRRGASNEKLFFGSGTQLSVL.

This clone was seen once. The chain couples TRBV11-3 to TRBJ2-3; 9 bases line up with TRBD2. J was trimmed by 4 bases and V by 1 base; bases with no gene match: 9. Per the germline V gene, CDR1 is SGHNT and CDR2 is YENEEA. The CDR3 extends over 17 amino acids. In nucleotides, the CDR3 is TGTGCCAGCAGCTTAGGTGGTAGCGGGAGTGGAGCAGATACGCAGTATTTT. Its translation is CASSLGGSGSGADTQYF.

The J gene is TRBJ1-2, the V gene TRBV30; 10 nucleotides match TRBD1. Per the germline V gene, CDR1 is GTSNPN and CDR2 is SVGIG (reference sequence). The CDR3 covers 14 residues. V lost 3 bases and J lost 4; bases outside the gene matches: 5. The CDR3 sequence is CAWRGTGEAYGYTF. Written as DNA, the CDR3 is TGTGCCTGGAGGGGGACAGGGGAGGCCTATGGCTACACCTTC.

V usage is TRBV2 and J usage is TRBJ1-1; 11 nucleotides align to TRBD1. The CDR3 has 15 amino acids. Losses at the gene ends were 2 bases for V and 6 bases for J; bases not matched to a gene: 5. Per germline, CDR1 SNHLY and CDR2 FYNNEI. Here the CDR3 reads CASSEPDRGRSEAFF. The CDR3 nucleotides are TGTGCCAGCAGTGAACCGGACAGGGGGCGGTCTGAAGCTTTCTTT. Filled out from reference TRBV2 and TRBJ1-1, the complete variable domain reads EPEVTQTPSHQVTQMGQEVILRCVPISNHLYFYWYRQILGQKVEFLVSFYNNEISEKSEIFDDQFSVERPDGSNFTLKIRSTKLEDSAMYFCASSEPDRGRSEAFFGQGTRLTVV.

The rearrangement links TRBV13 to TRBJ2-4, with 9 bases lining up with TRBD1. Germline V gene lookup returns CDR1 PRHDT and CDR2 FYEKMQ (reference sequence). J lost 3 bases, V lost 5 bases, and 8 bases had no gene match. The CDR3 loop spans 16 amino acids. CDR3 amino acids: CASSSPQGAVKNIQYF. The CDR3 nucleotides are TGTGCCAGCAGCAGTCCACAGGGGGCCGTCAAAAACATTCAGTACTTC.

The rearrangement joins TRBV6-5 to TRBJ2-3, with 8 positions matching TRBD2. V lost 4 bases and J lost 8; bases outside the gene matches: 14. Germline V lookup: CDR1 MNHEY, CDR2 SVGAGI. This CDR3 contains 16 residues. The DNA of the CDR3 is TGTGCCAGCAGTTCCCGATGGACGGAGCGGGAGACTACGCAGTATTTT. Translating gives CASSSRWTERETTQYF.

The chain has TRBV30 and TRBJ2-7; D is perhaps TRBD1 (6 bases). This CDR3 is built from 15 residues. V was cut by 4 bases and J by 5 bases, with 21 bases left in between. Germline values: CDR1 GTSNPN, CDR2 SVGIG (reference sequence). The CDR3 spells CAWTNGAGTPHEQYF. In DNA form, the CDR3 reads TGTGCCTGGACTAACGGGGCAGGGACACCCCACGAGCAGTACTTC.

Only one count was recorded for this clone. This sequence joins TRBV5-1 and TRBJ2-7, with D perhaps matching TRBD1 (6 bases). CDR1 SGHRS and CDR2 YFSETQ come from the germline V gene. The V end was cut by 4 bases, the J end by 1 base, with 12 bases between. This CDR3 contains 14 residues. CDR3 in DNA: TGCGCCAGCAGCGCGGCCGGGACATCCTACGAGCAGTACTTC. Encoded protein: CASSAAGTSYEQYF.

A single count supports this clone. The chain combines TRBV18 with TRBJ2-7; 8 bases align to TRBD2. Looked up from germline, CDR1 is KGHSH and CDR2 is LQKENI. This CDR3 contains 17 residues. J was trimmed by 5 bases and V by 1 base; bases with no gene match: 13. CDR3 DNA: TGTGCCAGCTCACCACAAATTAGCGGGATCAATACGGACGAGCAGTACTTC. Translation: CASSPQISGINTDEQYF.

The chain carries TRBV9 and TRBJ2-1; perhaps TRBD2 as D (5 bases). With 0 bases removed from V and 6 bases from J, the gap between germline ends came to 13 bases. From germline, CDR1 is SGDLS and CDR2 YYNGEE. The length of the CDR3 is 15 residues. The CDR3: CASSVVVSEANEQFF. CDR3 nucleotide sequence: TGTGCCAGCAGCGTAGTAGTTAGCGAGGCCAATGAGCAGTTCTTC.

The V gene is TRBV9, the J gene TRBJ2-2, with D perhaps TRBD2 (6 bases). CDR1 SGDLS and CDR2 YYNGEE come from the germline V gene. Trimming stripped 0 bases from V and 5 bases from J, with 11 bases between. The CDR3 runs 15 residues. The CDR3 coding sequence is TGTGCCAGCAGCGTAGGTAGCGGCCCGACCGGGGAGCTGTTTTTT. Translating it yields CASSVGSGPTGELFF. Combining the CDR3 with reference TRBV9 and TRBJ2-2 gives the whole variable domain DSGVTQTPKHLITATGQRVTLRCSPRSGDLSVYWYQQSLDQGLQFLIQYYNGEERAKGNILERFSAQQFPDLHSELNLSSLELGDSALYFCASSVGSGPTGELFFGEGSRLTVL.

The rearrangement uses TRBV11-1 and TRBJ2-7; 13 nucleotides line up with TRBD2. There are 16 residues in the CDR3. In germline, CDR1 is SGHAT, CDR2 FQDESV (reference sequence). J gave up 3 bases and V 5 bases, and 7 bases lay outside the gene matches. Here the CDR3 DNA reads TGTGCCAGCAGCCCCAGACTAGCGGGAGGCCACTACGAGCAGTACTTC. It codes for CASSPRLAGGHYEQYF.

This clone has just one count. The chain uses TRBV6-5 and TRBJ1-5; 11 bases agree with TRBD1. The CDR3 spans 14 residues. Germline lookup yields CDR1 MNHEY and CDR2 SVGAGI. The junction had 4 bases not matched to a gene; V was cut back by 7 bases and J by 5 bases. CDR3 in DNA: TGTGCCAGCACCCCGGGACAGGGGGATCAGCCCCAGCATTTT. Protein sequence: CASTPGQGDQPQHF.

The chain links TRBV5-8 to TRBJ1-1; 7 bases map to TRBD1. CDR1 is SGHTS and CDR2 is YDEGEE in the germline V gene. The junction had 0 bases not matched to a gene; V was cut back by 1 base and J by 0 bases. CDR3 length equals 14 residues. The CDR3 protein is CASSLTGVNTEAFF. The CDR3 DNA is TGTGCCAGCAGCTTGACAGGGGTGAACACTGAAGCTTTCTTT.

This chain connects TRBV7-9 to TRBJ2-3; TRBD2 matches at 8 bases. With 4 bases clipped from V and 4 bases from J, the junction kept 16 bases outside the gene matches. Germline assignment: CDR1 SEHNR and CDR2 FQNEAQ (reference sequence). The CDR3 spans 18 residues. In nucleotides, the CDR3 is TGTGCCAGCAGCTCTCCCACCTTTGGAGCGGGAGACCCAGATACGCAGTATTTT. It is translated as CASSSPTFGAGDPDTQYF.

The genes are TRBV11-2 and TRBJ2-7; 12 nucleotides agree with TRBD1. The CDR3 contains 14 residues. The germline V gene has CDR1 SGHAT and CDR2 FQNNGV. J lost 6 bases, V lost 5 bases, and 5 bases had no gene match. CDR3: CASSLGTGGAEQYF. CDR3 nucleotide sequence: TGTGCCAGCAGCCTGGGGACAGGGGGCGCCGAGCAGTACTTC.

The chain employs TRBV19 and TRBJ1-1; perhaps TRBD1 as D (6 bases). This CDR3 is 13 amino acids long. Trimming removed 5 bases at V and 5 bases at J, with 12 bases between. The germline gives CDR1 LNHDA, CDR2 SQIVND (reference sequence). For the CDR3, the DNA is TGTGCCAGTAGTCCGGAAAGGGGGACTGAAGCTTTCTTT. It translates to CASSPERGTEAFF.

This chain links TRBV6-4 with TRBJ2-2; 9 bases line up with TRBD1. V shed 6 bases and J 2 bases; nucleotides not matched to a gene: 4. This CDR3 has 15 residues. Germline lookup yields CDR1 MRHNA and CDR2 SNTAGT. In nucleotides, the CDR3 is TGTGCCAGCAGCCCGGGACAGGGAAACACCGGGGAGCTGTTTTTT. It yields the protein CASSPGQGNTGELFF.

The chain uses TRBV19 and TRBJ1-1, with TRBD1 identical over 11 bases. Germline-derived CDR1 and CDR2 are LNHDA and SQIVND (reference sequence). The CDR3 extends over 15 amino acids. Trimming at V came to 6 bases and at J to 0 bases, leaving 3 bases not matched to a gene. The CDR3, as DNA: TGTGCCAGTAGGCCGGGACAGGGGGTGAACACTGAAGCTTTCTTT. Its protein product is CASRPGQGVNTEAFF.

The V and J genes are TRBV2 and TRBJ2-1; 10 bases map to TRBD1. The CDR3 sequence is 14 residues long. Germline V lookup: CDR1 SNHLY, CDR2 FYNNEI. V was clipped by 8 bases and J by 5 bases; unmatched bases: 6. The CDR3 nucleotides read TGTGCCAGCGGGGGACAGGGGTTCAACAATGAGCAGTTCTTC. Protein product: CASGGQGFNNEQFF. The variable domain in full, completed from reference TRBV2 and TRBJ2-1, reads EPEVTQTPSHQVTQMGQEVILRCVPISNHLYFYWYRQILGQKVEFLVSFYNNEISEKSEIFDDQFSVERPDGSNFTLKIRSTKLEDSAMYFCASGGQGFNNEQFFGPGTRLTVL.

The rearrangement uses TRBV5-6 and TRBJ1-1, with D maybe TRBD1 (5 bases). The CDR3 covers 16 residues. In germline, CDR1 is SGHDT, CDR2 YYEEEE. V gave up 4 bases and J gave up 4 bases, with 20 bases separating them. The CDR3 coding sequence is TGTGCCAGCAGCGACGCGCCCCAGGGATCGGTCACTGAAGCTTTCTTT. Residues: CASSDAPQGSVTEAFF. Looking up the rest from reference TRBV5-6 and TRBJ1-1 gives the full variable domain: DAGVTQSPTHLIKTRGQQVTLRCSPKSGHDTVSWYQQALGQGPQFIFQYYEEEERQRGNFPDRFSGHQFPNYSSELNVNALLLGDSALYLCASSDAPQGSVTEAFFGQGTRLTVV.

The chain employs TRBV5-1 and TRBJ2-7, with D tentatively TRBD1 (6 bases). The CDR3 is 14 residues long. CDR1 and CDR2 (germline): SGHRS, YFSETQ. Trimming took off 2 bases at V and 6 bases at J, with 15 bases between the two ends. The CDR3 loop reads CASSLGRGYSEQYF. CDR3 bases: TGCGCCAGCAGCTTAGGAAGGGGGTACTCCGAGCAGTACTTC.

The CDR3 nucleotides are TGCAGCGTTGAAGATCTAGTGGTATCAGATGAAGCTTTCTTT. Amino acids: CSVEDLVVSDEAFF. The chain links TRBV29-1 to TRBJ1-1; no clear D gene. The V and J ends lost 0 bases and 7 bases respectively, with 15 bases between them. Germline V lookup: CDR1 SQVTM, CDR2 ANQGSEA. The CDR3 sequence is 14 residues long.

This clone was observed a single time. The V gene is TRBV5-4, the J gene TRBJ1-2; 10 nucleotides match TRBD1. The CDR3 length is 17 residues. Germline loops: CDR1 SGHNT, CDR2 YYREEE (reference sequence). The V gene end was trimmed by 4 bases and the J gene end by 3 bases; junction bases not matched to a gene: 12. CDR3 in DNA: TGTGCCAGCAGCCCTCAAACCGGGACAGGGGAGTACTATGGCTACACCTTC. Protein sequence: CASSPQTGTGEYYGYTF.

CDR3 DNA: TGTGCCAGCAGACTGGAACAGGGTGGACCGGCCCTCCACTTT. Its protein product is CASRLEQGGPALHF. V usage is TRBV6-5 and J usage is TRBJ1-6; D possibly corresponds to TRBD1 (6 bases). Germline CDR1 MNHEY, CDR2 SVGAGI. Trimming pared 6 bases from V and 14 bases from J, leaving 20 bases between. This CDR3 is built from 14 residues.

This rearrangement joins TRBV10-2 to TRBJ1-2; the D is unclear. Trimming removed 1 base from V and 4 bases from J, with 10 bases in between. Germline loops: CDR1 WSHSY, CDR2 SAAADI. The CDR3 spans 14 residues. CDR3 coding DNA: TGCGCCAGCAGTGAGTTTAGAGGCACCTATGGCTACACCTTC. As protein: CASSEFRGTYGYTF.